The 25 T cell receptor beta chains reported below all come from one sample, sequenced in a study of T cells in Graves' hyperthyroidism and ophthalmopathy. The CDR3 regions of TCR beta were amplified from RNA transcripts. The HTBI primer set was used in a first-round RT-PCR of the TCR CDR3. From the multiplex PCR reads, TCRdb called clonotypes with MiXCR, one entry per CDR3 protein. The table has 550,000 to 600,000 distinct CDR3 sequences, around 17% seen once. The sample consisted of blood. These receptor sequences come from a woman aged 18-29 years with Graves' hyperthyroidism.

This clonotype was counted only a few times. The genes are TRBV11-2 and TRBJ1-1; 7 bases align to TRBD1. The V gene's germline CDR1 is SGHAT and CDR2 FQNNGV. Losses at the gene ends were 5 bases for V and 4 bases for J; bases not matched to a gene: 10. CDR3 length: 15 amino acids. The CDR3 DNA reads TGTGCCAGCAGCGTCTCAGGGGGGGTAGGCACTGAAGCTTTCTTT. Translation gives CASSVSGGVGTEAFF.

This clonotype was detected many times. The chain recombines TRBV20-1 with TRBJ2-7; D not resolved. CDR3 length: 12 residues. Trimming left V 1 base short and J 4 bases short, with 8 bases between. Germline loops: CDR1 DFQATT, CDR2 SNEGSKA (reference sequence). CDR3: CSARVGRYEQYF. CDR3 DNA sequence: TGCAGTGCTAGAGTAGGCAGATACGAGCAGTACTTC.

This clonotype has ten or more counts. V usage is TRBV10-3 and J usage is TRBJ2-3, with 11 bases identical to TRBD2. V shed 4 bases and J 5 bases; nucleotides not matched to a gene: 14. The V gene's germline CDR1 is ENHRY and CDR2 SYGVKD. This CDR3 comprises 18 residues. CDR3 in DNA: TGTGCCATCAGTGCCTTACTAGCGGGGGCCGCTCAGGAAGATACGCAGTATTTT. Translated: CAISALLAGAAQEDTQYF.

This clonotype was seen a few times. The chain uses TRBV25-1 and TRBJ2-7; D is possibly TRBD1 or TRBD2 (5 bases each). This CDR3 spans 15 amino acids. The V gene's germline CDR1 is MGHDK and CDR2 SYGVNS. Trimming took 4 bases from V and 0 from J, leaving 13 bases between them. CDR3 protein: CASSGPPGPSYEQYF. In DNA form, the CDR3 reads TGTGCCAGCAGTGGGCCGCCGGGGCCCTCCTACGAGCAGTACTTC.

Ten or more counts support this clonotype. V is TRBV10-3 and J is TRBJ1-1; 7 positions match TRBD1. The length of the CDR3 is 13 residues. V dropped 10 bases and J dropped 2; count of bases not matched to a gene: 7. The germline V gene encodes CDR1 ENHRY and CDR2 SYGVKD. The CDR3 bases are TGTGCCACGCAGGGGGTTTTAAACACTGAAGCTTTCTTT. Protein: CATQGVLNTEAFF.

This clonotype was seen at least ten times. V and J are TRBV3-1 and TRBJ2-7; D is possibly TRBD1 or TRBD2 (5 bases each). V shed 1 base and J shed 2 bases, with 15 bases lying between them. Germline lookup yields CDR1 LGHDT and CDR2 YNNKEL (reference sequence). The CDR3 has 16 amino acids. CDR3 protein: CASSQGPGARTYEQYF. In nucleotides, the CDR3 is TGTGCCAGCAGCCAAGGCCCCGGGGCGCGGACCTACGAGCAGTACTTC.

The chain recombines TRBV12-3 or TRBV12-4 with TRBJ2-3, with D maybe TRBD2 (6 bases). V was pared by 2 bases and J by 4 bases, with 13 bases between. The CDR3 consists of 15 residues. The CDR3, as DNA: TGTGCCAGCAGTTTAAACGGCGGGGTTCCAGATACGCAGTATTTT. Translated: CASSLNGGVPDTQYF.

This clonotype was counted at least ten times. The chain has TRBV18 and TRBJ1-1; 8 bases match TRBD1. The trim removed 6 bases at V and 5 bases at J, leaving 2 bases unmatched. This CDR3 has 12 amino acids. Germline V CDR1 and CDR2: KGHSH, LQKENI. The CDR3 loop is CASSTGGTEAFF. The CDR3 DNA reads as TGTGCCAGCTCTACAGGGGGAACTGAAGCTTTCTTT.

A remark on this clonotype: A much larger clone lies one base from this, so it may be a read error. V usage is TRBV7-2 and J usage is TRBJ2-3; 10 bases fit TRBD2. The CDR3 contains 18 residues. The germline V gene encodes CDR1 SGHTA and CDR2 FQGNSA. CDR3 nucleotide sequence: TGTGCCGGCAGCTCGGGACTAGCGTCGGGGAAGGGCACAGATACGCAGTATTTT. Translation gives CAGSSGLASGKGTDTQYF.

This clonotype was seen ten or more times. This chain uses TRBV20-1 with TRBJ2-1, with 13 bases matching TRBD2. Looked up from germline, CDR1 is DFQATT and CDR2 is SNEGSKA (reference sequence). V shed 5 bases, J shed 10 bases, and the junction held 11 bases outside the gene matches. CDR3 length: 15 amino acids. As DNA, the CDR3 is TGCAGTGCTCCGTCAGGACTAGCGGGAGATTGGGAGCAGTTCTTC. Translating it yields CSAPSGLAGDWEQFF.

This clonotype was seen more than once but under ten times. The gene calls are TRBV11-1 and TRBJ2-5, with 8 bases identical to TRBD1. Germline CDR1 and CDR2: SGHAT and FQDESV (reference sequence). Trimming took 2 bases from V and 12 from J; bases not matched to a gene: 14. This CDR3 spans 15 amino acids. CDR3 bases: TGTGCCAGCAGCTTAAACTACTTCGGACAGGGCGGAAAGTACTTC. Encoded protein: CASSLNYFGQGGKYF.

In its sample, this clonotype was seen many times. The chain carries TRBV6-2 or TRBV6-3 and TRBJ2-7; D may be TRBD1 (5 bases). CDR1 is MNHEY, CDR2 SVGEGT, per germline. Trimming took off 7 bases at V and 9 bases at J, with 25 bases between the two ends. The CDR3 runs 15 residues. The CDR3 DNA is TGTGCCAGCAAGACCCGGACACTATCTACGACTGGGCAGTACTTC. Translation gives CASKTRTLSTTGQYF.

This clonotype was recorded at least ten times. The chain recombines TRBV6-1 with TRBJ1-2; TRBD1 matches at 8 bases. Germline assignment: CDR1 MNHNS and CDR2 SASEGT. Losses at the gene ends were 5 bases for V and 8 bases for J; bases not matched to a gene: 7. The CDR3 spans 13 residues. In nucleotides, the CDR3 is TGTGCCAGCAGTACGGACAGGGACGGAGGCTACACCTTC. Its translation is CASSTDRDGGYTF.

This rearrangement joins TRBV19 to TRBJ2-5; D possibly corresponds to TRBD1 (6 bases). Germline-derived CDR1 and CDR2 are LNHDA and SQIVND (reference sequence). V was cut by 3 bases and J by 5 bases, with 13 bases left in between. CDR3 length: 14 amino acids. The CDR3 here is CASSIGQGMETQYF. The CDR3 DNA is TGTGCCAGTAGTATTGGGCAGGGGATGGAGACCCAGTACTTC.

V gene TRBV28 combines with J gene TRBJ1-1; the D is unclear. Trimming took 5 bases from V and 4 from J, leaving 8 bases between them. The CDR3 runs 12 residues. Germline-derived CDR1 and CDR2 are MDHEN and SYDVKM. Here the CDR3 reads CASSEYITEAFF. In DNA form, the CDR3 reads TGTGCCAGCAGTGAGTACATCACTGAAGCTTTCTTT.

The chain uses TRBV4-2 and TRBJ1-5; 7 positions match TRBD1. Losses at the gene ends were 5 bases for V and 4 bases for J; bases not matched to a gene: 2. The length of the CDR3 is 13 residues. The germline gives CDR1 LGHNA, CDR2 YNFKEQ. The CDR3 DNA is TGTGCCAGCAGCGTCAGGGGGAATCAGCCCCAGCATTTT. The encoded protein is CASSVRGNQPQHF.

This clonotype was observed at least ten times. The rearrangement joins TRBV6-1 to TRBJ2-7, with TRBD2 matching 12 bases. CDR1 and CDR2 (germline): MNHNS, SASEGT. Trimming at V came to 6 bases and at J to 3 bases, leaving 18 bases not matched to a gene. The CDR3 is made up of 19 amino acids. For the CDR3, the DNA is TGTGCCAGCAGCCGTCGGCCTAGCGGGGGGGCCACCAAGGTCTACGAGCAGTACTTC. Translating gives CASSRRPSGGATKVYEQYF.

The rearrangement uses TRBV6-1 and TRBJ1-1, with 7 bases aligning to TRBD1. J was trimmed by 8 bases and V by 6 bases; bases with no gene match: 12. CDR1 and CDR2 from the germline V gene are MNHNS and SASEGT. The CDR3 covers 14 residues. CDR3 protein: CASRFRGDNTEAFF. For the CDR3, the DNA is TGTGCCAGCAGGTTCAGGGGGGATAATACGGAAGCTTTCTTT.

This clonotype has at least ten counts. This rearrangement joins TRBV20-1 to TRBJ2-5, with TRBD1 matching 8 bases. V lost 4 bases, J lost 4 bases, and 5 bases stayed unmatched. Germline loops: CDR1 DFQATT, CDR2 SNEGSKA (reference sequence). The CDR3 loop spans 13 amino acids. The CDR3 region has the DNA TGCAGTGCTAAGTACAGGGGGACAGAGACCCAGTACTTC. It codes for CSAKYRGTETQYF.

This clonotype has just a few counts. The chain uses TRBV20-1 and TRBJ2-3; TRBD2 is a possible D gene (6 bases). V lost 4 bases and J 0 bases, leaving 17 bases between the germline ends. This CDR3 comprises 16 residues. Germline assignment: CDR1 DFQATT and CDR2 SNEGSKA (reference sequence). The CDR3 loop is CSANPGLAPSTDTQYF. In DNA, the CDR3 is TGCAGTGCTAACCCAGGGCTAGCGCCGAGCACAGATACGCAGTATTTT.

This clonotype was seen many times. This rearrangement joins TRBV5-8 to TRBJ2-5; 9 positions agree with TRBD2. This CDR3 contains 16 residues. Germline V lookup: CDR1 SGHTS, CDR2 YDEGEE. Germline trimming cut 0 bases from V and 4 bases from J; bases unmatched to any gene: 7. DNA for the CDR3: TGTGCCAGCAGCTTGGACAGTTTACTAGCGGGAGAGACCCAGTACTTC. This sequence encodes CASSLDSLLAGETQYF.

In this sample, this clonotype turned up a few times. The J gene is TRBJ2-7, the V gene TRBV20-1, with D possibly being TRBD1 (5 bases). V lost 2 bases, J lost 2 bases, and 7 bases lay in between. Germline V CDR1 and CDR2: DFQATT, SNEGSKA (reference sequence). This CDR3 spans 12 amino acids. The CDR3 DNA reads as TGCAGTGCTAGAAAGACAGCCTACGAGCAGTACTTC. Translated, it gives CSARKTAYEQYF.

With regard to this clonotype: One end of the junction does not line up with germline, which may come from a read error. The genes are TRBV7-9 and TRBJ2-7; TRBD2 matches 8 bases. This CDR3 has 16 residues. The germline V gene encodes CDR1 SEHNR and CDR2 FQNEAQ (reference sequence). The CDR3 protein is CASSQEAGGGYYEQYF. The CDR3 DNA is TGCGCCAGCAGCCAAGAAGCCGGGGGGGGATACTACGAGCAGTACTTC.

This clonotype was seen a handful of times. The chain uses TRBV10-1 and TRBJ2-1; D possibly uses TRBD1 or TRBD2 (7 bases each). CDR3 length equals 16 residues. The V end lost 0 bases, the J end lost 4 bases, and 13 bases lay between the germline ends. The V gene's germline CDR1 is WNHNN and CDR2 SYGVQD (reference sequence). The CDR3 DNA follows: TGCGCCAGCAGTGAGTCGGTCAGGGGGGGGTACAATGAGCAGTTCTTC. Translated: CASSESVRGGYNEQFF.

This clonotype occurred many times. This chain uses TRBV5-1 with TRBJ2-5; 8 nucleotides agree with TRBD1. V lost 4 bases to trimming and J lost 4 bases; unmatched junction nucleotides: 3. This CDR3 is 13 amino acids long. From germline, CDR1 is SGHRS and CDR2 YFSETQ. In nucleotides, the CDR3 is TGCGCCAGCAGCGGTGACAGGGGAGAGACCCAGTACTTC. Translating it yields CASSGDRGETQYF. Filled out from reference TRBV5-1 and TRBJ2-5, the complete variable domain reads KAGVTQTPRYLIKTRGQQVTLSCSPISGHRSVSWYQQTPGQGLQFLFEYFSETQRNKGNFPGRFSGRQFSNSRSEMNVSTLELGDSALYLCASSGDRGETQYFGPGTRLLVL.